Listed below are T cell receptor beta chains from one sample, sequenced in a study of graft-versus-host responses after intestinal transplantation. The repertoire was sequenced with immunoSEQ multiplex PCR; TCRdb's copy has only in-frame clones and lacks some. The sample includes 20,000 to 25,000 clones, roughly 44% of them seen just once. The sample was alloreactive CD8+ T cells from a mixed lymphocyte reaction culture, taken before transplantation. The receptors shown here come from a human patient who was an organ donor for intestinal transplantation. Each CDR3 is given with its conserved first and last residue. D genes are given only for firm matches. Rows give clone size only sometimes, using once, few, many, or a class for an expanded clone.

v_gene	j_gene	d_gene	abundance	CDR3nt	CDR3aa
TRBV9	TRBJ1-2	TRBD1	NA	TGTGCCAGCAGCGGCTGGGAGGGACAGGGAGGTTCGGGCTATGGCTACACCTTC	CASSGWEGQGGSGYGYTF
TRBV9	TRBJ2-3	TRBD2	NA	TGTGCCAGCAGCATAGCGGGAAGCACAGATACGCAGTATTTT	CASSIAGSTDTQYF
TRBV6-5	TRBJ1-4	NA	NA	TGTGCCAGCAGTTACGGTGCGGGGGTTGAAAAACTGTTTTTT	CASSYGAGVEKLFF
TRBV7-3	TRBJ1-5	TRBD1	NA	TGTGCCAGCAGCTCTACAGGGGGCAATCAGCCCCAGCATTTT	CASSSTGGNQPQHF
TRBV19	TRBJ2-1	TRBD2	NA	TGTGCCAGTAGTATTCTCCCTAGCGGGACCTCCAATGAGCAGTTCTTC	CASSILPSGTSNEQFF
TRBV11-2	TRBJ2-7	NA	few	TGTGCCAGCAGCCAGGACTCCTACGAGCAGTACTTC	CASSQDSYEQYF
TRBV4-3	TRBJ1-4	NA	few	TGCGCCAGCAGCCAAGGGGGGATGCTGAACGAAAAACTGTTTTTT	CASSQGGMLNEKLFF
TRBV20-1	TRBJ2-1	NA	few	TGCAGTGCTACTAGCGACAATGAGCAGTTCTTC	CSATSDNEQFF
TRBV25-1	TRBJ1-2	NA	NA	TGTGCCAGCAGTGAAGGGGTGGCAGGGGATGGCTACACCTTC	CASSEGVAGDGYTF
TRBV6-1	TRBJ2-7	NA	NA	TGTGCCAGCAGTCCCGGGCCGACCTACGAGCAGTACTTC	CASSPGPTYEQYF
TRBV28	TRBJ2-3	NA	once	TGTGCCAGCAGTTTACCCCCTTTTGAGGTAGCGGTAGGCACAGATACGCAGTATTTT	CASSLPPFEVAVGTDTQYF
TRBV5-7	TRBJ2-1	TRBD2	few	TGTGCCAGCAGCGAGGGGGTTAGCGGGATCCCTCGCTCCTACAATGAGCAGTTCTTC	CASSEGVSGIPRSYNEQFF
TRBV27	TRBJ1-5	NA	few	TGTGCCAGCAGTTTAGGACGGGGCCACAATCAGCCCCAGCATTTT	CASSLGRGHNQPQHF
TRBV7-9	TRBJ2-7	NA	medium-sized	TGTGCCAGCAGCTTCCCCGGCACCTACGAGCAGTACTTC	CASSFPGTYEQYF
TRBV5-4	TRBJ2-7	NA	few	TGTGCCAGCAGCTTCGGGAGCGGCGAGCAGTACTTC	CASSFGSGEQYF
TRBV4-3	TRBJ1-1	NA	NA	TGCGCCAGCAGCCCTTCCTCAACAGCCCTCGGACTGGAAGCTTTCTTT	CASSPSSTALGLEAFF
TRBV7-9	TRBJ2-7	NA	few	TGTGCTATGGAGGGGGAGAGCTCCTACGAGCAGTACTTC	CAMEGESSYEQYF
TRBV18	TRBJ2-1	NA	NA	TGTGCCAGCTCACCACTAAGCAATGAGCAGTTCTTC	CASSPLSNEQFF
TRBV2	TRBJ2-3	TRBD1	NA	TGTGCCAGCAGTGAATCGGGGACAGGGGATTTCCGGCGGGCACGCACAGATACGCAGTATTTT	CASSESGTGDFRRARTDTQYF
TRBV7-3	TRBJ1-2	NA	NA	TGTGCCAGCAGCCACAGGACCGATTATGGCTACACCTTC	CASSHRTDYGYTF
TRBV6-1	TRBJ1-2	TRBD1	NA	TGTGCCAGCGAGACAGGGCAGGGGGCTTTCTATGGCTACACCTTC	CASETGQGAFYGYTF
TRBV11-3	TRBJ2-7	NA	NA	TGTGCCAGCAGCTTAATGACAGAACAGTACTTC	CASSLMTEQYF
TRBV19	TRBJ2-6	NA	NA	TGTGCCAGTAGTATAAGGAGGGGACTTGGGGCCAACGTCCTGACTTTC	CASSIRRGLGANVLTF
TRBV6-6	TRBJ2-7	NA	NA	TGTGCCAGCAGTTACTCTTTTGGGGGAGACTCCGAGCAGTACTTC	CASSYSFGGDSEQYF
TRBV5-8	TRBJ2-1	TRBD2	medium-sized	TGTGCCAGCAGCTTCGGCCTTAGCGGGATCTACAATGAGCAGTTCTTC	CASSFGLSGIYNEQFF
TRBV7-9	TRBJ2-1	TRBD2	few	TGTGCCAGCAGCTTGGGGACTAGCGGGAGCTTTGAGCAGTTCTTC	CASSLGTSGSFEQFF
TRBV7-8	TRBJ2-7	NA	NA	TGTGCCAGCAGCTTAGTCTTGGGTTACGAGCAGTACTTC	CASSLVLGYEQYF
TRBV5-1	TRBJ1-1	NA	NA	TGCGCCAGCAGCCTACTGCTAAGCATGAACACTGAAGCTTTCTTT	CASSLLLSMNTEAFF
TRBV5-1	TRBJ1-5	NA	NA	TGCGCCAGCAGCCCCGGGACGGATAGCAATCAGCCCCAGCATTTT	CASSPGTDSNQPQHF
TRBV27	TRBJ1-6	NA	NA	TGTGCCAGCTCTGGAGGCAGCTCCTATAATTCACCCCTCCACTTT	CASSGGSSYNSPLHF
TRBV27	TRBJ2-7	TRBD2	NA	TGTGCCAGCAGTTTATCGACTAGCGGGATCGGTTACGAGCAGTACTTC	CASSLSTSGIGYEQYF
TRBV5-1	TRBJ2-1	NA	NA	TGCGCCAGCAGCTTGGCCGGCGGACCAAATGAGCAGTTCTTC	CASSLAGGPNEQFF
TRBV6-1	TRBJ2-7	TRBD1	NA	TGTGCCAGCAGTGAAGCGTACAGGGGCCACGAGCAGTACTTC	CASSEAYRGHEQYF
TRBV4-3	TRBJ2-7	NA	NA	TGCGCCAGCAGCCAAGATGCCCGGGAACGCTACGAGCAGTACTTC	CASSQDARERYEQYF
TRBV4-3	TRBJ2-7	NA	few	TGCGCCAGCAGCCAAGCTCTCAGGTCCTCCCACGAGCAGTACTTC	CASSQALRSSHEQYF
TRBV6-1	TRBJ1-1	NA	few	TGTGCCAGCAGCACAGGGATGTCTGAAGCTTTCTTT	CASSTGMSEAFF
TRBV7-9	TRBJ2-1	TRBD2	NA	TGTGCCAGCAGCACCGGGACTAGCGGATACAATGAGCAGTTCTTC	CASSTGTSGYNEQFF
TRBV7-6	TRBJ2-2	TRBD2	NA	TGTGCCAGCAGCTTAGTTAGCGGGAGGGCCACCGGGGAGCTGTTTTTT	CASSLVSGRATGELFF
TRBV12-5	TRBJ1-5	NA	NA	TGTGCTAGCGTCCCCGGACAGAGCAATCAGCCCCAGCATTTT	CASVPGQSNQPQHF
TRBV4-1	TRBJ2-1	TRBD2	few	TGCGCCAGCAGCCGGCCGGGAGGGGAGCAGTTCTTC	CASSRPGGEQFF
TRBV6-1	TRBJ1-2	NA	NA	TGTGCCAGCATCCCAGCATCGGGTGGCTACACCTTC	CASIPASGGYTF
TRBV29-1	TRBJ2-3	TRBD2	NA	TGCAGCGTCTATGGACTAGCGGGAGGGGATAGCACAGATACGCAGTATTTT	CSVYGLAGGDSTDTQYF
TRBV5-4	TRBJ2-7	NA	NA	TGTGCCAGCAGCTTATTCCGAGACTACGAGCAGTACTTC	CASSLFRDYEQYF
TRBV1	TRBJ1-2	NA	NA	TGCACCAGCAGGGTAGTAGGTTTGTGCGAAAGGACCTATGGCTACACCTTC	CTSRVVGLCERTYGYTF
TRBV28	TRBJ2-3	NA	NA	TGTGCCAGCAGTTTGACAGCCAGCACAGATACGCAGTATTTT	CASSLTASTDTQYF
TRBV7-9	TRBJ2-1	NA	NA	TGTGCCAGCAGCTTATCAGGGGCCCCCTACAATGAGCAGTTCTTC	CASSLSGAPYNEQFF